Below are 6 T cell receptor beta chains sequenced from a single sample in a study of blood T cell repertoires in COVID-19. Produced via immunoSEQ multiplex PCR; TCRdb's table is partial and in-frame only. The data contain about 160,000 clones, approximately 80% of them seen just once; the ten biggest clones take up 3% to 4%. The source material was PBMCs or T cells enriched from blood (not recorded which). These receptors originate from a woman aged 55-70 years who had recovered from COVID-19.

The rearrangement links TRBV10-3 to TRBJ2-1, with 14 bases aligning to TRBD2. Germline V gene lookup returns CDR1 ENHRY and CDR2 SYGVKD. V shed 7 bases, J shed 5 bases, and the junction held 4 bases outside the gene matches. The CDR3 is made up of 15 amino acids. As DNA, the CDR3 is TGTGCCATCACCCGACTAGCGGGGGGGAACAATGAGCAGTTCTTC. Amino acids: CAITRLAGGNNEQFF.

The chain has TRBV7-3 and TRBJ2-2, with TRBD2 matching 8 bases. This CDR3 is built from 16 residues. Per germline, CDR1 SGHTA and CDR2 FQGTGA. Trimming removed 3 bases from V and 4 bases from J; junction bases left unmatched: 7. This CDR3 is CASSFPGLVGTGELFF. The DNA of the CDR3 is TGTGCCAGCAGCTTCCCGGGACTAGTAGGCACCGGGGAGCTGTTTTTT.

This clone was recorded at least ten times. The CDR3 loop is CASSSIAEKAFF. DNA for the CDR3: TGTGCCAGCAGCTCCATCGCAGAAAAAGCTTTCTTT. The chain joins TRBV11-2 to TRBJ1-1; D is uncertain. Trimming took 4 bases from V and 9 from J, leaving 12 bases between them. The germline CDR1 and CDR2 sequences are SGHAT and FQNNGV. The CDR3 length is 12 residues. The full variable domain, completed using reference TRBV11-2 and TRBJ1-1, is EAGVAQSPRYKIIEKRQSVAFWCNPISGHATLYWYQQILGQGPKLLIQFQNNGVVDDSQLPKDRFSAERLKGVDSTLKIQPAKLEDSAVYLCASSSIAEKAFFGQGTRLTVV.

The chain combines TRBV18 with TRBJ2-5; TRBD1 matches at 9 bases. The CDR3 loop spans 15 amino acids. Germline loops: CDR1 KGHSH, CDR2 LQKENI. V shed 3 bases and J 5 bases; nucleotides not matched to a gene: 7. This chain's CDR3 is CASSPRTGVEETQYF. CDR3 in DNA: TGTGCCAGCTCACCCCGGACAGGGGTGGAGGAGACCCAGTACTTC.

The V call is TRBV2, the J call TRBJ2-5; D is possibly TRBD1 (5 bases). This CDR3 comprises 14 residues. The ends were cut back, 5 bases at V and 2 bases at J, with 12 bases in the middle. From germline, CDR1 is SNHLY and CDR2 FYNNEI. DNA of the CDR3: TGTGCCAGCAGTTGGACACCGTATCAAGAGACCCAGTACTTC. Translation gives CASSWTPYQETQYF.

The gene calls are TRBV6-5 and TRBJ2-7; D possibly corresponds to TRBD1 (6 bases). V was shortened by 6 bases and J by 2 bases, with 11 bases between the two germline ends. Germline loops: CDR1 MNHEY, CDR2 SVGAGI. The CDR3 is 13 amino acids. CDR3 region: CASRKDRTYEQYF. DNA of the CDR3: TGTGCCAGCAGAAAAGACAGGACCTACGAGCAGTACTTC.